A single sample gave rise to the 28 T cell receptor beta chains below, sequenced in a study of T cells in Graves' hyperthyroidism and ophthalmopathy. Amplified regions were TCR beta CDR3 sequences from RNA transcripts. The HTBI set primed first-round TCR CDR3 RT-PCR. From the multiplex PCR reads, TCRdb called clonotypes with MiXCR, one entry per CDR3 protein. The sample consists of 450,000 to 500,000 distinct CDR3 sequences, 20% to 25% of them appearing once. Sequenced input: blood. The receptor source for this set is a woman aged 70-85 years with Graves' ophthalmopathy.

This clonotype was seen more than once but under ten times. The V and J genes are TRBV7-3 and TRBJ2-1, with 7 bases identical to TRBD1. This CDR3 contains 12 residues. The ends lost 4 bases at V and 10 bases at J; junction bases unmatched: 4. CDR1 is SGHTA and CDR2 is FQGTGA in the germline V gene. CDR3 nucleotide sequence: TGTGCCAGCAGCTATACACAGGGGGAGCAGTTCTTC. Protein: CASSYTQGEQFF.

This clonotype has ten or more counts. The J gene is TRBJ2-1, the V gene TRBV9; D gene uncertain. V dropped 4 bases and J dropped 0 bases, with 8 bases sitting between them. Germline assignment: CDR1 SGDLS and CDR2 YYNGEE. The CDR3 sequence is 14 residues long. The chain's CDR3 is CASSSTASYNEQFF. The CDR3 nucleotides are TGTGCCAGCAGCTCGACTGCCTCCTACAATGAGCAGTTCTTC.

This clonotype was found many times. The gene calls are TRBV11-2 and TRBJ2-7; no definite D call. V lost 5 bases and J 7 bases, leaving 9 bases between the germline ends. In germline, CDR1 is SGHAT, CDR2 FQNNGV. There are 11 residues in the CDR3. The CDR3 protein is CASSPIGEQYF. DNA for the CDR3: TGTGCCAGCAGCCCGATTGGGGAGCAGTACTTC.

This clonotype appeared many times. The chain joins TRBV28 to TRBJ2-1; 9 positions agree with TRBD1. Trimming at V came to 6 bases and at J to 7 bases, leaving 7 bases not matched to a gene. Looked up from germline, CDR1 is MDHEN and CDR2 is SYDVKM. There are 14 residues in the CDR3. CDR3 loop: CASRAGQGMNEQFF. For the CDR3, the DNA is TGTGCCAGCAGAGCGGGACAGGGTATGAATGAGCAGTTCTTC.

This clonotype was observed at least ten times. The gene calls are TRBV12-3 or TRBV12-4 and TRBJ1-5; 9 positions match TRBD1. J lost 2 bases, V lost 4 bases, and 0 bases had no gene match. This CDR3 contains 14 residues. CDR3: CASSYRGRNQPQHF. The CDR3 DNA reads as TGTGCCAGCAGTTACAGGGGGCGCAATCAGCCCCAGCATTTT.

This sequence joins TRBV30 and TRBJ2-7; D is perhaps TRBD1 (5 bases). The CDR3 is made up of 13 amino acids. Trimming removed 8 bases at V and 6 bases at J, with 20 bases between. CDR1 is GTSNPN, CDR2 SVGIG, per germline (reference sequence). In DNA form, the CDR3 reads TGTGCCAGTAGTATTCAGGGTCGTGGCGAGCAGTACTTC. It encodes CASSIQGRGEQYF.

In regard to this clonotype: Sequence at one end of the junction differs from germline and may be a read error. This rearrangement joins TRBV5-1 to TRBJ1-3; 7 bases match TRBD1. The CDR3 totals 16 residues. Germline values: CDR1 SGHRS, CDR2 YFSETQ. The CDR3 protein is CASSIQGPSSGNTIYF. The CDR3 DNA sequence: TGTGCCAGCAGCATACAGGGGCCCAGCTCTGGAAACACCATATATTTT.

Ten or more counts support this clonotype. The J gene is TRBJ2-7, the V gene TRBV6-5; 11 bases match TRBD2. J lost 3 bases, V lost 2 bases, and 6 bases had no gene match. The CDR3 sequence is 16 residues long. The germline gives CDR1 MNHEY, CDR2 SVGAGI. The CDR3 loop is CASSYLTSGSCYEQYF. Written as DNA, the CDR3 is TGTGCCAGCAGTTACCTTACTAGCGGGAGTTGCTACGAGCAGTACTTC.

V gene TRBV7-9 combines with J gene TRBJ1-4; maybe TRBD1 (6 bases). V was shortened by 4 bases and J by 4 bases, with 13 bases between the two germline ends. CDR3 length: 15 residues. Germline V gives CDR1 SEHNR, CDR2 FQNEAQ (reference sequence). CDR3: CASSYGTLVNEKLFF. DNA of the CDR3: TGTGCCAGCAGCTACGGGACACTGGTTAATGAAAAACTGTTTTTT.

There are a few counts of this clonotype. V gene TRBV7-8 combines with J gene TRBJ2-1; the match to TRBD2 covers 8 bases. The germline gives CDR1 SGHVS, CDR2 FQNEAQ. Losses at the gene ends were 5 bases for V and 0 bases for J; bases not matched to a gene: 9. CDR3 length equals 17 residues. The CDR3 coding sequence is TGTGCCAGCAGCCCCGGGGGACTAGGCCACTCCTACAATGAGCAGTTCTTC. Amino acids: CASSPGGLGHSYNEQFF.

The chain has TRBV6-4 and TRBJ2-2, with D perhaps TRBD1 (6 bases). Germline assignment: CDR1 MRHNA and CDR2 SNTAGT. V shed 4 bases and J shed 0 bases, with 12 bases lying between them. The CDR3 sequence is 16 residues long. This chain's CDR3 is CASSVMGTTNTGELFF. The CDR3 region has the DNA TGTGCCAGCAGTGTTATGGGGACAACGAACACCGGGGAGCTGTTTTTT.

This clonotype was counted between two and nine times. The chain recombines TRBV19 with TRBJ1-4; 7 positions agree with TRBD1. Per the germline V gene, CDR1 is LNHDA and CDR2 is SQIVND (reference sequence). Trimming cost V 6 bases and J 7 bases; bases outside gene matches: 14. The CDR3 runs to 16 residues. DNA of the CDR3: TGTGCCAGTAGCCGTCGGGCAGGGGGGCGCGGTGAAAAACTGTTTTTT. Translating it yields CASSRRAGGRGEKLFF.

The table lists this clonotype with a few counts. V and J are TRBV30 and TRBJ2-7, with 11 positions matching TRBD2. CDR3 size: 14 residues. The junction had 7 bases not matched to a gene; V was cut back by 3 bases and J by 6 bases. Germline-derived CDR1 and CDR2 are GTSNPN and SVGIG (reference sequence). The DNA for the CDR3 is TGTGCCTGGAGCTCACTAGCGGGAGCTCGCGAGCAGTACTTC. It specifies CAWSSLAGAREQYF.

J is TRBJ2-6 and V is TRBV11-2; D call uncertain. V dropped 3 bases and J dropped 1 base, with 7 bases sitting between them. The CDR3 is 15 amino acids. Germline values: CDR1 SGHAT, CDR2 FQNNGV. CDR3 DNA: TGTGCCAGCAGCTTTAGAGAGTCTGGGGCCAACGTCCTGACTTTC. Its translation: CASSFRESGANVLTF.

Note on this clonotype: A much larger clone differs by one base, so this may be a read error. This chain joins TRBV7-8 and TRBJ2-1; 12 positions match TRBD2. V lost 0 bases, J lost 6 bases, and 3 bases stayed unmatched. Germline V gene sequence: CDR1 SGHVS, CDR2 FQNEAQ. This CDR3 spans 16 amino acids. The CDR3 protein is CASSLAGLAGFNEQFF. DNA for the CDR3: TGTGCCAGCAGCTTAGCTGGACTAGCGGGATTCAATGAGCAGTTCTTC.

This clonotype was recorded many times. The genes are TRBV6-1 and TRBJ1-2, with D possibly TRBD1 on 5 matching bases. V lost 4 bases, J lost 8 bases, and 8 bases lay in between. CDR1 and CDR2 from the germline V gene are MNHNS and SASEGT. The CDR3 is made up of 11 amino acids. This CDR3 is CASSGWDGYTF. The CDR3 coding sequence is TGTGCCAGCAGTGGCTGGGACGGCTACACCTTC.

In this sample, this clonotype turned up a few times. The chain has TRBV25-1 and TRBJ2-1; TRBD2 matches at 9 bases. CDR1 is MGHDK, CDR2 SYGVNS, per germline. After removal of 2 bases from V and 4 bases from J, the junction contained 3 bases not matched to a gene. This CDR3 has 15 residues. The CDR3, as DNA: TGTGCCAGCAGTGAAATGACTAGCGGATACAATGAGCAGTTCTTC. It translates to CASSEMTSGYNEQFF. Full variable domain (missing parts from reference TRBV25-1 and TRBJ2-1): EADIYQTPRYLVIGTGKKITLECSQTMGHDKMYWYQQDPGMELHLIHYSYGVNSTEKGDLSSESTVSRIRTEHFPLTLESARPSHTSQYLCASSEMTSGYNEQFFGPGTRLTVL.

The CDR3 DNA sequence: TGTGCCAGCAGCTTAGCCACAGACAGGGCGGGTGGAAACACCATATATTTT. Encoded protein: CASSLATDRAGGNTIYF. This chain joins TRBV7-2 and TRBJ1-3; 7 bases are shared with TRBD1. This CDR3 is 17 amino acids long. Germline values: CDR1 SGHTA, CDR2 FQGNSA. J was trimmed by 3 bases and V by 0 bases; bases with no gene match: 8.

This chain joins TRBV18 and TRBJ1-3; D is unresolved. V lost 0 bases, J lost 4 bases, and 13 bases lay in between. Germline V lookup: CDR1 KGHSH, CDR2 LQKENI. The CDR3 runs to 16 residues. The CDR3 is CASSPPNRPAGNTIYF. CDR3 bases: TGTGCCAGCTCACCACCGAACAGACCTGCGGGAAACACCATATATTTT.

This clonotype was counted only a few times. The chain joins TRBV12-3 or TRBV12-4 to TRBJ2-5; D not certain. Trimming took 0 bases from V and 7 from J, leaving 12 bases between them. This CDR3 has 14 amino acids. CDR3 coding DNA: TGTGCCAGCAGTTTAGCGGCCCTAAGTGGGACCCAGTACTTC. Translating gives CASSLAALSGTQYF.

The chain has TRBV7-3 and TRBJ2-1; D gene unclear. The CDR3 covers 16 residues. Trimming stripped 4 bases from V and 0 bases from J, with 13 bases between. Germline assignment: CDR1 SGHTA and CDR2 FQGTGA. DNA of the CDR3: TGTGCCAGCAGCTCGCGACGGGCTAGCTCCTACAATGAGCAGTTCTTC. It yields the protein CASSSRRASSYNEQFF.

V gene TRBV3-1 combines with J gene TRBJ2-7, with 7 bases matching TRBD2. V was clipped by 4 bases and J by 6 bases; unmatched bases: 15. Per germline, CDR1 LGHDT and CDR2 YNNKEL (reference sequence). The CDR3 is 16 amino acids. The CDR3 region has the DNA TGTGCCAGCAGCCGTGGGGGTCGAAGGGAGGGATCCGAGCAGTACTTC. Amino acid sequence: CASSRGGRREGSEQYF.

A remark on this clonotype: A read error may explain this, as a much larger clone is one base away. The chain is built from TRBV6-7 and TRBJ2-7; 7 bases line up with TRBD2. TRBV6-7 is placed among ORFs of uncertain function. This CDR3 spans 19 amino acids. The junction had 23 bases not matched to a gene; V was cut back by 2 bases and J by 7 bases. In DNA, the CDR3 is TGTGCCAGCAGTTACCCAGGGCTCACAACCGGGACTACCACCGGGGAGCAGTACTTC. Its translation: CASSYPGLTTGTTTGEQYF.

This clonotype was recorded many times. The chain couples TRBV12-3 or TRBV12-4 to TRBJ1-5; TRBD1 agrees at 8 bases. Trimming at V came to 1 base and at J to 3 bases, leaving 5 bases not matched to a gene. CDR3 length: 16 amino acids. This CDR3 reads CASSLVQGANNQPQHF. The DNA of the CDR3 is TGTGCCAGCAGTTTAGTTCAGGGGGCAAACAATCAGCCCCAGCATTTT.

This clonotype was counted between two and nine times. V and J are TRBV20-1 and TRBJ2-7; D gene uncertain. V lost 6 bases, J lost 3 bases, and 9 bases lay in between. CDR1 is DFQATT, CDR2 SNEGSKA, per germline (reference sequence). This CDR3 is built from 11 residues. CDR3: CSAPIDYEQYF. CDR3 in DNA: TGCAGTGCCCCCATCGACTACGAGCAGTACTTC.

This clonotype was counted many times. In DNA, the CDR3 is TGCGCCAGCAGCACAGGACTAGCGGGAAACAATGAGCAGTTCTTC. It encodes CASSTGLAGNNEQFF. The genes are TRBV5-1 and TRBJ2-1; 12 bases agree with TRBD2. V lost 4 bases to trimming and J lost 5 bases; unmatched junction nucleotides: 4. The CDR3 contains 15 residues. The germline V gene has CDR1 SGHRS and CDR2 YFSETQ.

The table lists this clonotype with many counts. This chain uses TRBV11-2 with TRBJ2-7; D is tentatively TRBD1 or TRBD2 (5 bases each). Germline CDR1 is SGHAT and CDR2 is FQNNGV. The V end was cut by 5 bases, the J end by 0 bases, with 11 bases between. This CDR3 comprises 14 residues. This CDR3 is CASSDSRGSYEQYF. CDR3 in DNA: TGTGCCAGCAGCGATTCGAGGGGCTCCTACGAGCAGTACTTC.

This clonotype was picked up a small number of times. This rearrangement joins TRBV30 to TRBJ1-1; TRBD1 aligns across 7 bases. This CDR3 region has 13 residues. The ends lost 3 bases at V and 3 bases at J; junction bases unmatched: 4. Germline CDR1 is GTSNPN and CDR2 is SVGIG (reference sequence). The CDR3 protein is CAWRSGGDTEAFF. In DNA form, the CDR3 reads TGTGCCTGGAGATCAGGGGGAGACACTGAAGCTTTCTTT.